Sequencing of this TCR beta chain was carried out in a study of T cell repertoires in cytomegalovirus infection. Study context: A matching HLA type, together with CMV infection, was signaled by public TCR beta signatures.

A single record per CDR3 protein comes from TCRdb applying MiXCR to the reads. The table includes hundreds of thousands of distinct CDR3 sequences, 35% detected once. Overall study results and limits: The response measured ex vivo was dominated by TCR beta clonotypes (HLA-C-restricted and CMV-specific).

From germline, CDR1 is SGHTA and CDR2 FQGNSA. Trimming removed 5 bases from V and 9 bases from J; junction bases left unmatched: 17. The length of the CDR3 is 16 residues. Details on this clonotype: Antigen unknown. It is likely a read error, because the conserved phenylalanine at the end of the CDR3 is missing.

The sample comprised PBMCs. The chain employs TRBV7-2 and TRBJ2-3; the match to TRBD1 covers 7 bases. This sequence was found in a human donor in good health (CMV status not recorded). Some clones in this sample may be carry-over from other donors' samples. This CDR3 reads CASSVPQGVVGWTQYL. In DNA, the CDR3 is TGTGCCAGCAGCGTTCCTCAGGGGGTAGTTGGATGGACGCAGTATTTG.